This T cell receptor beta chain emerged from a study of blood T cell repertoires in COVID-19. Study-level information: Sample material is recorded as cDNA or gDNA derived from T cells, B-cell-depleted T cells, or PBMCs.

In the original workflow: Amplification with reference gene primers provided the estimates of nucleated cell counts. Sequencing used immunoSEQ multiplex PCR; TCRdb keeps in-frame clones, though not all of them. Clone size and the V and J calls come from that table; the DNA yielded D and trimming. This table has approximately 140,000 clones, around 87% appearing once. The CDR3 consists of 13 residues. Trimming left V 4 bases short and J 15 bases short, with 19 bases between. The sequence was obtained from a woman aged 55-69 years with active or convalescent COVID-19. The sample was peripheral blood. The chain combines TRBV12-3 or TRBV12-4 with TRBJ2-1; no clear D. CDR3 loop: CASSYEATLHPFF. In DNA form, the CDR3 reads TGTGCCAGCAGTTATGAGGCCACCCTCCATCCGTTCTTC.